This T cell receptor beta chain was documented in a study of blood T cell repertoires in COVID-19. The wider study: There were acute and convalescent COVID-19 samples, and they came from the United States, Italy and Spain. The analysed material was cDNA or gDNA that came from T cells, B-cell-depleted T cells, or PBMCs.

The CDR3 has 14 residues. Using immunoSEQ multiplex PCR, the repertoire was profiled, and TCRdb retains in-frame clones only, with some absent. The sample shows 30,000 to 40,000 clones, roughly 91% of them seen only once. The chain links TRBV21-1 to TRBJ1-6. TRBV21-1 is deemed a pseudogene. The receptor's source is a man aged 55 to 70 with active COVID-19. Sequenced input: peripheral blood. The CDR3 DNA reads TGTGCCAGTCCACTGAGCTCCTATAATTCACCCCTCCACTTT. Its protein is CASPLSSYNSPLHF.